The source of this TCR beta chain is a study of T cell responses to AZD1222 COVID-19 vaccine. Details on this clone: Its target is not known.

Sequencing used immunoSEQ multiplex PCR; TCRdb keeps in-frame clones, though not all of them. Of 180,000 or so clones listed, approximately 90% are singletons. Trimming removed 6 bases at V and 0 bases at J, with 3 bases between. Germline V lookup: CDR1 WNHNN, CDR2 SYGVQD (reference sequence). This CDR3 has 13 residues. General study points: Clonal diversity may have been underestimated in mostly white British donors. No day 14 peak samples; only post-peak repertoires were characterized.

V and J are TRBV10-1 and TRBJ2-6; D is uncertain. The sample in question was peripheral blood, obtained 28 days after the second dose of the MenACWY control vaccine. The receptor was isolated from an adult who received the MenACWY meningococcal vaccine as a control. The DNA of the CDR3 is TGCGCCAGCAGCAGCTCTGGGGCCAACGTCCTGACTTTC. It translates to CASSSSGANVLTF.